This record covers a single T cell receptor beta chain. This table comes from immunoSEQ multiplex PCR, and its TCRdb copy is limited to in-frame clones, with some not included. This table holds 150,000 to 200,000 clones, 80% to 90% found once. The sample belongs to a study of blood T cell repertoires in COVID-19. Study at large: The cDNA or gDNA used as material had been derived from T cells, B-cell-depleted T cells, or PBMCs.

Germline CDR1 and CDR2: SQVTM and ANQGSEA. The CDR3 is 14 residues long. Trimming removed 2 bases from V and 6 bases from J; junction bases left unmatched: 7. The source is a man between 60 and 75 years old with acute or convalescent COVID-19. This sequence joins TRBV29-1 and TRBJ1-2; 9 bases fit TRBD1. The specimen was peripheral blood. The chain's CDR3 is CSVELWGTGHGYTF. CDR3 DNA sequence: TGCAGCGTTGAATTGTGGGGGACAGGGCATGGCTACACCTTC.